The T cell receptor beta chain described here comes from a study of PD-L1 blockade in urothelial cancer. Looking at the study overall: Samples of blood were analyzed 3 weeks (second dose) and 6 weeks after treatment start. There were a median of about 150,000 T cells in blood samples.

The data were produced by immunoSEQ multiplex PCR, yet TCRdb's version contains in-frame clones alone and is incomplete. This table holds about 83,000 clones, 75% to 90% found once. Patients were living with locally advanced or metastatic urothelial carcinoma. The study collected 1 to 8 samples per patient, pretreatment and on-treatment. Germline V CDR1 and CDR2: SGDLS, YYNGEE. Losses at the gene ends were 0 bases for V and 1 base for J; bases not matched to a gene: 14. CDR3 size: 19 residues. This clonotype was obtained from a woman aged 70-85 years with urothelial cancer. The rearrangement uses TRBV9 and TRBJ1-2; TRBD1 aligns across 8 bases. Sequencing used PBMCs, obtained around atezolizumab (anti-PD-L1) treatment. CDR3 sequence: CASSVAKVGTGLGNYGYTF. Here the CDR3 DNA reads TGTGCCAGCAGCGTAGCTAAGGTTGGGACAGGTTTAGGTAACTATGGCTACACCTTC.